Listed here is a single T cell receptor (beta chain). The antigen this receptor binds is unknown. Qualities for individual bases were not recorded, and no much larger clone is one base off. TCRbeta CDR3 regions were amplified from genomic DNA using the immunoSEQ Assay, a bias-controlled multiplex PCR. Per the source publication's procedure: The number of nucleated cells in each sample was estimated by amplification of reference gene primers within the assay. To quantify the absolute abundance of each unique TCRbeta CDR3 rearrangement, sequence reads were collapsed and filtered. For each sample, productive Simpson clonality was calculated by taking the square root of Simpson's diversity index across productive rearrangements. TCRdb re-hosts the immuneACCESS table, in-frame sequences only. Its copies lack some clones; in the studies checked, an unresolved V gene accounts for under half of them, and the cause for the rest is not known. Clone size and V and J calls were adopted from that table, with D and trimming inferred from the DNA. In all, the sample holds approximately 300,000 clones, and roughly 88% of those were seen once. In total, the top ten clones hold around 1.5% of the sample.

This sample is part of a study of blood T cell repertoires in COVID-19 (dated by TCRdb to the early 2020s). At the level of the whole study: Samples from collaborators originated in the United States, Italy and Spain and spanned both the acute and convalescent phases of COVID-19. Deeply sampled blood TCRbeta repertoires from subjects exposed to, actively infected with, or recovered from COVID-19 were included in the dataset. The samples were drawn from two sources: the first 160 participants of the ongoing ImmuneRACE study, and about 1,300 subjects contributed by 6 global collaborators. The material from the prospective study consisted of cDNA or gDNA derived from T cells, B-cell-depleted T cells, or PBMCs. Sample metadata almost always included a de-identified subject ID, COVID-19 status, age in years and sex. Where available, HLA class I and class II types were taken from metadata supplied by the sample provider and were not determined by assay-based typing. The repertoires were released in a freely available public database meant as a resource for research on the immune response to SARS-CoV-2. Findings and caveats that apply to the study as a whole: The quantity of clinical and demographic metadata differed by source and by participant and was supplied without curation.

From the cysteine up to the phenylalanine, the CDR3 has a length of 14 residues. The entry retains the CDR3 DNA only, 42 bases that are in frame from base 1. CDR1 is given as MNHEY and CDR2 as SVGAGI, both from the germline V gene. V is reduced by 6 bases and J by 8 bases, leaving a spacing of 19 bases between them. The collaborating institutions used their own protocols to collect whole blood in K2EDTA tubes. Collaborator samples were shipped for TCRbeta analysis as frozen whole blood, isolated PBMCs, or DNA extracted from either sample type. The chain employs TRBV6-5 and TRBJ1-2, with the D gene uncertain. Sequencing used peripheral blood. This receptor was identified in a woman aged 50 to 60 with acute or convalescent COVID-19. CDR3 region: CASSPSALRRGYTF. In nucleotide form, the sequence is TGTGCCAGCAGCCCCAGCGCACTTAGGAGGGGCTACACCTTC.